The table lists the clone carrying this TCR beta chain with a few counts. The antigen is not known. A much more abundant neighbour one base away suggests this may be a read error. This specimen comes from a study of T cells in Graves' hyperthyroidism and ophthalmopathy. Study-wide points: Onset of ophthalmopathy came a median around 7.1 months after the model predicted it.

Amplified TCR beta CDR3 regions came from RNA transcripts. RT-PCR in the first round (using the HTBI primer set) targeted the TCR CDR3. TCRdb itself ran the multiplex PCR reads through MiXCR, one entry per CDR3 protein. Found here are about 500,000 distinct CDR3 sequences, 46% of them singletons; the top ten hold around two fifths. The CDR3 totals 15 residues. Germline CDR1 reads SGHKS; CDR2 reads YYEKEE (reference sequence). This sequence joins TRBV5-5 and TRBJ1-5; 7 nucleotides line up with TRBD1. The sample was peripheral blood or thyroid tissue (not recorded which). The sequence was collected from an adult woman with Graves' disease, either hyperthyroidism or ophthalmopathy (not recorded which). CDR3 sequence: CVSSRRGTLDQPQHF. In nucleotides, the CDR3 is TGTGTCAGCAGCCGCAGGGGGACACTTGATCAGCCCCAGCATTTT.